The present TCR beta chain was sequenced within a study of shared clonotypes between healthy human individuals. The DNA input per sorted-subset replicate PCR was about 220 ng, corresponding to 25,000 to 35,000 T cell genomes. Generated by immunoSEQ multiplex PCR, the TCRdb table keeps only in-frame clones and is missing some. The table includes fewer than 1 million clones, roughly 96% detected once. Whole-study results and caveats: In having few donors, the study represented limited genetic and exposure-history diversity. Sequencing depth was a factor that was expected to affect clonotype sharing among donors. As a rule, naive subsets had a larger estimated richness than memory subsets.

CD8 cells regarded as naive lacked CD45RO, were positively chosen for CCR7, and omitted terminally differentiated effector memory CD45RA+ cells. Trimming shortened V by 0 bases and J by 8 bases, and 11 bases separated the two germline ends. Germline V lookup: CDR1 GTSNPN, CDR2 SVGIG (reference sequence). The CDR3 length is 13 residues. Concerning this clone itself: No antigen is known for it.

V gene TRBV30 combines with J gene TRBJ2-1; D not certain. This receptor was taken from a man under 40 in good health. Sample: naive CD8+ T cells sorted from blood. CDR3 amino acids: CAWSVLDVDEQFF. The CDR3 DNA reads as TGTGCCTGGAGTGTTTTAGATGTCGATGAGCAGTTCTTC.